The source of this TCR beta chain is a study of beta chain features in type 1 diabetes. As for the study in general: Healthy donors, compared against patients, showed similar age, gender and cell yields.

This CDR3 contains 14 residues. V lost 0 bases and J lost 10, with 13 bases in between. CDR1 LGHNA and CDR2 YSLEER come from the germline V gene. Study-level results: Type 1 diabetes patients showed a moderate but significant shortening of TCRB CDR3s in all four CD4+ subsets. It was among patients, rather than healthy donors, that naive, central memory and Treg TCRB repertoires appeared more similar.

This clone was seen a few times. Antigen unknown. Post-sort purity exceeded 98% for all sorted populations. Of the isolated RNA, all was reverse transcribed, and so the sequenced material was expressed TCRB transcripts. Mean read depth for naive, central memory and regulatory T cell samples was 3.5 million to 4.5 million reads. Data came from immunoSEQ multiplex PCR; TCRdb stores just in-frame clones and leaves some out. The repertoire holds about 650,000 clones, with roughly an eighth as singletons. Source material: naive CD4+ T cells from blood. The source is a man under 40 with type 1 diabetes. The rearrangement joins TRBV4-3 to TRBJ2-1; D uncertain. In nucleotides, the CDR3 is TGCGCCAGCAGCCAAGATCGTAGGTCGACAGAGCAGTTCTTC. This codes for CASSQDRRSTEQFF.